This T cell receptor beta chain was identified in a study of T-cell reconstitution after alpha-beta-depleted transplantation in children. CDR3 length equals 11 residues. Between the trimmed V and J ends, which lost 6 bases and 6 bases, there was a span of 8 bases. CDR1 and CDR2 (germline): DFQATT, SNEGSKA (reference sequence). This clonotype was seen at least ten times. It was with unique molecular identifiers that the TCRbeta library was prepared. One entry per CDR3 protein results from TCRdb running MiXCR on the PCR reads. This table holds about 610,000 distinct CDR3 sequences, more than 9% found once.

This material consisted of PBMCs from the stem cell graft donor, taken from the stem cell graft. The clonotype comes from a human donor who donated a stem cell graft to a child with acute myeloid leukemia. This chain links TRBV20-1 with TRBJ1-4; a weak D match, TRBD1 (5 bases). The CDR3 DNA is TGCAGTGCAGAGGGGTATGAAAAACTGTTTTTT. Translating it yields CSAEGYEKLFF.